The clone carrying this T cell receptor (beta chain) was detected a few times. The antigen is not known. The sample originates from a study of cytomegalovirus exposure and HLA in healthy donors. Notes on the study in general: A later analysis associated some 16,000 TCR beta sequences with HLA alleles at a 0.05 false discovery rate.

The PCR had 60 Vbeta and 13 Jbeta primers. Sequencing used immunoSEQ multiplex PCR; TCRdb keeps in-frame clones, though not all of them. The sample carries 85,000 to 100,000 clones, 64% recorded once. J gave up 1 base and V 2 bases, and 5 bases lay outside the gene matches. The CDR3 covers 16 residues. Germline V lookup: CDR1 MNHNS, CDR2 SASEGT. Sequenced material: PBMCs. The chain links TRBV6-1 to TRBJ1-5, with 7 bases matching TRBD1. The TCR sequence derives from a man aged 60 to 75 in good health and CMV-seronegative. CDR3 amino acids: CASSEKGARSNQPQHF. Here the CDR3 DNA reads TGTGCCAGCAGTGAAAAGGGGGCGCGAAGCAATCAGCCCCAGCATTTT.